These T cell receptor beta chains were read from a single sample in a study of blood T cell repertoires in COVID-19. Using immunoSEQ multiplex PCR, the repertoire was profiled, and TCRdb retains in-frame clones only, with some absent. The data hold roughly 460,000 clones, with 85% to 90% observed a single time. The source material was peripheral blood. These receptors were taken from a man between 18 and 35 years old with COVID-19, enrolled during active disease. Both conserved end residues are part of each CDR3. Fields, in order: CDR3 length, J gene, D gene, clone size, V gene, CDR3 DNA, CDR3 protein. D genes are given only for firm matches. Rows give clone size only sometimes, using once, few, many, or a class for an expanded clone.

18 TRBJ2-3 TRBD2 . TRBV12-5 TGTGCTAGTGGTTTGGTACAGGGACTAGCGGGAGGTTTGCGTACGCAGTATTTT CASGLVQGLAGGLRTQYF
16 TRBJ2-3 TRBD1 . TRBV9 TGTGCCAGCAGCGAAGGTCCGGGACAGGGGCAGGATACGCAGTATTTT CASSEGPGQGQDTQYF
19 TRBJ2-3 . . TRBV4-1 TGCGCCAGCAGCCCACTTCCGGGACACCGAATTTTTAGCACAGATACGCAGTATTTT CASSPLPGHRIFSTDTQYF
11 TRBJ1-2 . . TRBV20-1 TGCAGTGGAGGGTTACAATATGGCTACACCTTC CSGGLQYGYTF
12 TRBJ2-7 . . TRBV2 TGTGCCAGCAGTGCAAACTCCTACGAGCAGTACTTC CASSANSYEQYF
14 TRBJ2-3 TRBD1 . TRBV19 TGTGCCAGTAGTAGGGACAGGCCCCTGGATACGCAGTATTTT CASSRDRPLDTQYF
16 TRBJ2-7 TRBD1 . TRBV18 TGTGCCAGCTCACCTCTCTCAGAAGGGACAGGCCCCGAGCAGTACTTC CASSPLSEGTGPEQYF
16 TRBJ1-1 TRBD1 . TRBV5-1 TGCGCCAGCAGCTTGACCGGGACAGTTCGTAACACTGAAGCTTTCTTT CASSLTGTVRNTEAFF
13 TRBJ2-1 . . TRBV2 TGTGCCAGCAGCCCCGGGCGGGTCAATGAGCAGTTCTTC CASSPGRVNEQFF
18 TRBJ2-1 TRBD2 . TRBV4-1 TGCGCCAGCAGCCAAGATCGGGAGGTTAGCACTGAAAGGAATGAGCAGTTCTTC CASSQDREVSTERNEQFF
11 TRBJ2-3 . . TRBV14 TGTGCCAGCAGCCATGCCTGGAGGCAGTATTTT CASSHAWRQYF
12 TRBJ2-5 . . TRBV29-1 TGCAGCGTGGCAGGGGTCCAAGAGACCCAGTACTTC CSVAGVQETQYF
14 TRBJ2-1 TRBD1 . TRBV6-5 TGTGCCAGCAGTAGACAGGGAACCTACAATGAGCAGTTCTTC CASSRQGTYNEQFF
19 TRBJ2-5 TRBD2 few TRBV3-1/TRBV3-2 TGTGCCAGCAGCCAAGGGTGGTTCTCTAGCGGGGGGGGTCGGGAGACCCAGTACTTC CASSQGWFSSGGGRETQYF
12 TRBJ1-1 . . TRBV6-5 TGTGCCGTTAAGGCGGGCCGGAATGAAGCTTTCTTT CAVKAGRNEAFF
13 TRBJ2-5 TRBD1 . TRBV2 TGTGCCAGCAGTGAGGGACAGGGAGAGACCCAGTACTTC CASSEGQGETQYF
15 TRBJ1-4 TRBD1 . TRBV5-5 TGTGCCAGCAGCGCAGGGGACAGAAAAAATGAAAAACTGTTTTTT CASSAGDRKNEKLFF
14 TRBJ2-3 TRBD1 . TRBV11-3 TGTGCCAGCAGCTCGGGACAGGGAACAGATACGCAGTATTTT CASSSGQGTDTQYF
14 TRBJ1-2 TRBD1 once TRBV5-6 TGTGCCAGCAGCCCTAGGACAGGGGTCTCTGGCTACACCTTC CASSPRTGVSGYTF
14 TRBJ1-2 TRBD1 . TRBV7-2 TGTGCCAGCATCCGGGACAGGGGGGACTATGGCTACACCTTC CASIRDRGDYGYTF
16 TRBJ2-5 . . TRBV18 TGTGCCAGCTCACCCCTGTCTGTGCAGGGGACGGGGACCCAGTACTTC CASSPLSVQGTGTQYF
14 TRBJ1-2 . once TRBV7-9 TGTGCCAGCAGCAGTCCCACAGGGAACTATGGCTACACCTTC CASSSPTGNYGYTF
15 TRBJ1-2 TRBD1 . TRBV4-1 TGCGCCAGCAGCCAGCCGGGACAGGGGAGCTATGGCTACACCTTC CASSQPGQGSYGYTF
15 TRBJ1-5 TRBD1 once TRBV2 TGTGCCAGCAGTGACGGACAGGGGTACAATCAGCCCCAGCATTTT CASSDGQGYNQPQHF
13 TRBJ1-2 . . TRBV4-1 TGCGCCAGCAGCCAGTTCCCCGGGGGTGGCTACACCTTC CASSQFPGGGYTF
14 TRBJ2-1 . . TRBV29-1 TGCAGCACTGAGGAGACGGGAGCGTACAATGAGCAGTTCTTC CSTEETGAYNEQFF
16 TRBJ2-1 TRBD1 once TRBV7-3 TGTGCCAGCAGCTTCGGACAGGGAATGTCGCACAATGAGCAGTTCTTC CASSFGQGMSHNEQFF
15 TRBJ2-7 . . TRBV11-3 TGTGCCAGCAGCTCCGGAGAATCTCGATCCTACGAGCAGTACTTC CASSSGESRSYEQYF
15 TRBJ1-5 . . TRBV12-5 TGTGCTAGTGGACTTGGACAGACTAGCAATCAGCCCCAGCATTTT CASGLGQTSNQPQHF
15 TRBJ1-6 . . TRBV3-1/TRBV3-2 TGTGCCAGCAGAAAACATGGACAAGTAAATTCACCCCTCCACTTT CASRKHGQVNSPLHF
19 TRBJ2-2 TRBD2 . TRBV3-1/TRBV3-2 TGTGCCAGCAGCCAAGATTTTGCGCTAGCGGGAGGGCCTAGCGGGGAGCTGTTTTTT CASSQDFALAGGPSGELFF
13 TRBJ1-1 . few TRBV2 TGTGCCAGCACCTATCAGACAGGCACGGAAGCTTTCTTT CASTYQTGTEAFF
14 TRBJ1-1 . . TRBV18 TGTGCCAGCTCACCACAAGAGGGGAGGACTGAAGCTTTCTTT CASSPQEGRTEAFF
18 TRBJ2-1 TRBD2 . TRBV19 TGTGCCAGTAGTAACCCCCGGGCCGGGACGGGAGGATACAATGAGCAGTTCTTC CASSNPRAGTGGYNEQFF
13 TRBJ2-7 TRBD1 . TRBV24-1 TGTGCCACCAGTAAGGGACAGGGGCTCGAGCAGTACTTC CATSKGQGLEQYF
14 TRBJ2-5 TRBD2 . TRBV4-1 TGCGCCAGCAGCCAAGTTGGGCGGGGGGGTCCCCAGTACTTC CASSQVGRGGPQYF
17 TRBJ2-1 . . TRBV27 TGTGCCAGCAGTTCCCACCTGACAGACGTAAGGGTGGATGAGCAGTTCTTC CASSSHLTDVRVDEQFF
14 TRBJ2-7 TRBD1 . TRBV11-2 TGTGCCAGCAGCCCGGGACAGGGGATCCACGAGCAGTACTTC CASSPGQGIHEQYF
15 TRBJ2-2 . . TRBV10-3 TGTGCCATCTCCCCTTCGGGACAGAACACCGGGGAGCTGTTTTTT CAISPSGQNTGELFF
17 TRBJ2-1 TRBD2 once TRBV9 TGTGCCAGCAGCCCAGGGACTAGCGGCCCCTCCTACAATGAGCAGTTCTTC CASSPGTSGPSYNEQFF
13 TRBJ2-2 . . TRBV30 TGTGCCTGGTTGAAGGGAGCTTCCGGGGAGCTGTTTTTT CAWLKGASGELFF
13 TRBJ1-1 . . TRBV7-9 TGTGCCAGCAGCTTAGGAGGGAGCCCTGAAGCTTTCTTT CASSLGGSPEAFF
12 TRBJ2-3 . once TRBV12-3/TRBV12-4 TGTGCCAGCAGTGACTACCACGGTACGCAGTATTTT CASSDYHGTQYF
14 TRBJ2-7 . . TRBV13 TGTGCCAGCAGCCTAACCACTAGATCCTACGAGCAGTACTTC CASSLTTRSYEQYF
15 TRBJ1-1 . . TRBV6-6 TGTGCCAGCAGTTACTCGGAGACTAGGAACACTGAAGCTTTCTTT CASSYSETRNTEAFF
15 TRBJ1-6 TRBD1 . TRBV28 TGTGCCAGCAGTCACCCGGGGACAGGTCGCTCACCCCTCCACTTT CASSHPGTGRSPLHF
14 TRBJ1-1 TRBD1 . TRBV29-1 TGCAGCGGTGACAGGGGCGGAGTAGGCACTGAAGCTTTCTTT CSGDRGGVGTEAFF
17 TRBJ2-2 . . TRBV6-2/TRBV6-3 TGTGCCAGCAGTACCCCAGGGACACTCTATGTCACCGGGGAGCTGTTTTTT CASSTPGTLYVTGELFF
14 TRBJ2-7 . . TRBV24-1 TGTGCCACCAGTGAACATGGCAGCTCCTACGAGCAGTACTTC CATSEHGSSYEQYF
15 TRBJ2-1 . . TRBV7-9 TGTGCCAGCAGCTTGGCGGGGTACTCCTACAATGAGCAGTTCTTC CASSLAGYSYNEQFF
16 TRBJ2-5 TRBD1 . TRBV5-1 TGCGCCAGCAGCTCCCAGCCCGGCAGAGGGGGCGAGACCCAGTACTTC CASSSQPGRGGETQYF
15 TRBJ2-5 TRBD1 . TRBV9 TGTGCCAGCAGCGGCCGGACAGGGGCGAGAACGACCCAGTACTTC CASSGRTGARTTQYF
14 TRBJ1-1 TRBD1 once TRBV7-6 TGTGCCAGCAGCCTATGGACAGGGGACACTGAAGCTTTCTTT CASSLWTGDTEAFF
16 TRBJ2-5 TRBD2 few TRBV7-2 TGTGCCAGCAGCCCGACTAGCGGGGGAACTAAGGAGACCCAGTACTTC CASSPTSGGTKETQYF